Detailed here is one TCR beta chain. Its antigen remains unidentified. The study made its TRB cDNA libraries by 5' RACE, adding UMI labels. TCRdb reanalyzed the 5' RACE reads and collapses them to one entry per CDR3 protein, without DNA. Recorded for this sample: 50,000 or so distinct CDR3 sequences. The data originate from a study of CXCR3-negative and CXCR3-positive naive CD8 T cells. As for the study in general: Across all libraries, TRB reads numbered roughly 140 million, with about 1.5 +/- 0.3 million in each library. Findings and limits, study-wide: Similarly elevated diversity marked both naive subsets, with memory CD8+ cells showing far lower diversity. For CXCR3-positive naive cells, TRB CDR3s were more hydrophobic than those of CXCR3-negative naive cells.

The germline V gene has CDR1 SGHKS and CDR2 YYEKEE (reference sequence). The CDR3 length is 14 residues. With some 300,000 cells each, the CD8+ T cell subsets were individually sorted in triplicate. The sequence was collected from a human donor in good health. Some clones in this sample may be carry-over from other donors' samples. Sequencing used naive CXCR3+ CD8+ T cells from blood. Documented subset: CD45RO-CCR7+CD27+CD95- naive CD8+ T cells expressing CXCR3 (TNR3+). The chain couples TRBV5-5 to TRBJ1-1. CDR3 in amino acids: CASRPGALNTEAFF.